Listed here are 11 T cell receptor beta chains from one sample, sequenced in a study of blood T cell repertoires in COVID-19. TCRdb keeps only in-frame clones here, not all; method: immunoSEQ multiplex PCR. The sample carries roughly 140,000 clones, 76% recorded once. The specimen sequenced was peripheral blood. The receptors here all came from a woman over 75 with acute or convalescent COVID-19.

A remark on this clone: Other DNA sequences in the same sample also yield this CDR3. J is TRBJ2-1 and V is TRBV7-3; D not certain. The V gene's germline CDR1 is SGHTA and CDR2 FQGTGA. V lost 4 bases to trimming and J lost 5 bases, with 3 bases between them. The CDR3 has 11 residues. Here the CDR3 DNA reads TGTGCCAGCAGCTCAAACAATGAGCAGTTCTTC. Its translation: CASSSNNEQFF.

The J gene is TRBJ1-4, the V gene TRBV3-1 (or the pseudogene TRBV3-2), with unresolved D. The length of the CDR3 is 12 residues. With 4 bases removed from V and 4 bases from J, the gap between germline ends came to 4 bases. Per germline, CDR1 LGHDT and CDR2 YNNKEL (reference sequence). The CDR3 reads CASSPLNEKLFF. CDR3 nucleotide sequence: TGTGCCAGCAGCCCCCTTAATGAAAAACTGTTTTTT.

This rearrangement joins TRBV4-3 to TRBJ2-5; D not certain. The CDR3 extends over 16 amino acids. The germline V and J ends were trimmed by 0 bases and 0 bases, with 11 bases remaining between them. The germline gives CDR1 LGHNA, CDR2 YSLEER. CDR3 sequence reads: CASSQDWSEYQETQYF. CDR3 DNA: TGCGCCAGCAGCCAAGATTGGTCCGAGTACCAAGAGACCCAGTACTTC.

This chain links TRBV7-3 with TRBJ2-1; TRBD2 might be the D (5 bases). Germline CDR1 SGHTA, CDR2 FQGTGA. Trimming stripped 1 base from V and 0 bases from J, with 7 bases between. This CDR3 is 15 amino acids long. For the CDR3, the DNA is TGTGCCAGCAGCTTAAACGGGAACTCCTACAATGAGCAGTTCTTC. Its protein is CASSLNGNSYNEQFF.

This chain uses TRBV20-1 with TRBJ1-4, with 11 bases matching TRBD1. This CDR3 is built from 14 residues. The germline V gene has CDR1 DFQATT and CDR2 SNEGSKA (reference sequence). Trimming took 3 bases from V and 7 from J; bases not matched to a gene: 4. CDR3 nucleotide sequence: TGCAGTGCTAGTCCCGGGACAGGGGGTGAAAAACTGTTTTTT. Translated, it gives CSASPGTGGEKLFF.

The CDR3 region is CASSVTTGNTIYF. The CDR3 DNA reads as TGTGCCAGCAGCGTTACAACTGGAAACACCATATATTTT. J is TRBJ1-3 and V is TRBV9; D gene uncertain. Germline CDR1 and CDR2: SGDLS and YYNGEE. Trimming cost V 2 bases and J 2 bases, with 5 bases left between them. The CDR3 runs to 13 residues.

The rearrangement joins TRBV5-1 to TRBJ2-7; 10 bases are shared with TRBD1. The germline V gene encodes CDR1 SGHRS and CDR2 YFSETQ. The CDR3 is made up of 17 amino acids. V shed 4 bases and J 0 bases; nucleotides not matched to a gene: 10. The CDR3 reads CASSPHETGGHSYEQYF. CDR3 sequence (DNA): TGCGCCAGCAGCCCCCACGAGACAGGGGGCCACTCCTACGAGCAGTACTTC.

The rearrangement links TRBV6-1 to TRBJ1-4; the match to TRBD1 covers 8 bases. This CDR3 is 15 amino acids long. Looked up from germline, CDR1 is MNHNS and CDR2 is SASEGT. V dropped 3 bases and J dropped 7; count of bases not matched to a gene: 7. The CDR3 nucleotides are TGTGCCAGCAGTGATCAGGGGGCATCAGGTGAAAAACTGTTTTTT. Protein sequence: CASSDQGASGEKLFF.

CDR3 in DNA: TGTGCCAGCAGCTTTACAGGGCCAGGCCAGCCCCAGCATTTT. This codes for CASSFTGPGQPQHF. The V and J genes are TRBV11-2 and TRBJ1-5; D perhaps matches TRBD1 (6 bases). CDR3 size: 14 residues. Germline V lookup: CDR1 SGHAT, CDR2 FQNNGV. V was clipped by 3 bases and J by 7 bases, with 13 bases between them. Using reference TRBV11-2 and TRBJ1-5 for the parts outside the CDR3, the full variable domain is EAGVAQSPRYKIIEKRQSVAFWCNPISGHATLYWYQQILGQGPKLLIQFQNNGVVDDSQLPKDRFSAERLKGVDSTLKIQPAKLEDSAVYLCASSFTGPGQPQHFGDGTRLSIL.

The chain combines TRBV6-1 with TRBJ2-1; TRBD2 aligns across 7 bases. This CDR3 is 14 amino acids long. CDR1 and CDR2 from the germline V gene are MNHNS and SASEGT. V lost 2 bases, J lost 8 bases, and 6 bases stayed unmatched. CDR3 in amino acids: CASSELSRGDEQFF. The CDR3 DNA reads TGTGCCAGCAGTGAATTGTCCCGGGGGGATGAGCAGTTCTTC.

The CDR3 DNA follows: TGTGCCTGGGCCCTAGGAGGGAGTAGCAATCAGCCCCAGCATTTT. Amino acid sequence: CAWALGGSSNQPQHF. The rearrangement joins TRBV30 to TRBJ1-5; no clear D. Germline V CDR1 and CDR2: GTSNPN, SVGIG (reference sequence). The CDR3 loop spans 15 amino acids. Trimming cost V 5 bases and J 0 bases, with 14 bases left between them.